Shown below are 8 T cell receptor delta chains from a single sample sequenced in a study of γδ T cells in repeated Plasmodium falciparum infection. TCRdb redid the clone calls on the multiplex PCR reads with CATT. The data contain some 51,000 delta-chain clones, around 2% of them singletons. Flow sorting of PBMC yielded separate Vgamma9/Vdelta2+ and Vdelta2-negative gammadelta T cell populations for bulk repertoire analysis. Sequencing was performed on gamma-delta T cells from blood. The receptors were gathered from a pool of human donors (malaria-infected and uninfected, not separated).

A remark on this clone: The amino acid sequence in TCRdb belongs to a much larger clone and departs from this DNA's translation at residue 14, likely a sequencing read error; the sequence shown is translated from the DNA. The V call is TRDV2, the J call TRDJ1; 11 bases fit TRDD3. The J gene, missing from TCRdb, was assigned here through DNA to germline matching. The CDR3 has 21 amino acids. Trimming cost V 3 bases and J 0 bases; bases outside gene matches: 20. Germline V CDR1 and CDR2: GEAIGNYY, EKD. The CDR3: CACDSINIGGYAPVYTDKLIF. The CDR3 DNA follows: TGTGCCTGTGACTCCATTAACATTGGGGGATACGCCCCCGTGTACACCGATAAACTCATCTTT.

Notes on this clone: The amino acid sequence in TCRdb belongs to a much larger clone and departs from this DNA's translation at residue 22, likely a sequencing read error; the sequence shown is translated from the DNA. The V gene call is TRDV1, and the J gene call is absent; no check of the table's D call, TRDD3, against the DNA was made. Germline V gives CDR1 TSWWSYY, CDR2 QGS. CDR3 size: 23 residues. The CDR3: CALGELVVPTDWGIILDTDKLTF. DNA of the CDR3: TGTGCTCTTGGGGAACTAGTTGTGCCTACCGACTGGGGGATAATTCTTGACACCGATAAACTCACCTTT.

A word on this clone: TCRdb's protein for this DNA is that of a much larger clone and differs from the translation at residue 6, likely a read error; the protein shown is the DNA translation. The rearrangement uses TRDV3 and TRDJ1; 8 bases are a match to TRDD3. No J gene was available from TCRdb, and it was assigned here by a germline match of the DNA. The junction had 30 bases not matched to a gene; V was cut back by 0 bases and J by 9 bases. Germline CDR1 reads TVYSNPD; CDR2 reads GDNSRS (reference sequence). The CDR3 is made up of 20 amino acids. CDR3 protein: CAFSASLHFPELGGPGELIF. CDR3 in DNA: TGTGCCTTTAGTGCCTCCCTACATTTTCCAGAACTGGGGGGCCCCGGCGAACTCATCTTT.

Turning to this clone: Since a far larger clone is one base different, this is likely a read error. Other DNA variants within this sample encode the same CDR3. J is TRDJ1 and V is TRDV3, with 7 positions matching TRDD3. CDR3 length: 21 residues. In germline, CDR1 is TVYSNPD, CDR2 GDNSRS (reference sequence). As DNA, the CDR3 is TGCGCCTTTAGCTTTATAGAGACGGCCTACATCTTCTGGGGGGACACCGATAAACTCATCTTT. Translation: CAFSFIETAYIFWGDTDKLIF.

This clone has ten or more counts. One base separates it from a far larger clone, so it is likely a read error. The sample carries other DNA sequences with the same CDR3. This chain links TRDV2 with TRDJ1; 9 bases agree with TRDD3. Germline V gene sequence: CDR1 GEAIGNYY, CDR2 EKD. The CDR3 has 18 amino acids. This chain's CDR3 is CACDTVGVLGDGTDKLIF. The CDR3 nucleotides are TGTGCCTGCGACACCGTGGGAGTGCTGGGGGATGGGACCGATAAACTCATCTTT.

This clone was seen more than once but under ten times. TCRdb assigns this DNA the protein of a much larger clone, which departs from its translation at residue 16; this likely reflects a read error, and the protein shown comes from translating the DNA. The same CDR3 is also encoded by other DNA sequences in this sample. CDR3 in DNA: TGTGCTCTGGGGGAGATTTCCTACTTGTACTGGGGGATACGTTCACTGACCGATAAACTCATCTTT. Protein sequence: CALGEISYLYWGIRSLTDKLIF. The V call is TRDV1, the J call TRDJ1; 13 nucleotides line up with TRDD3. Since TCRdb gives no J gene, matching the DNA to germline was used here to assign it. From germline, CDR1 is TSWWSYY and CDR2 QGS. The CDR3 has 22 amino acids.

This clone came up a few times. This DNA's translation and the protein TCRdb lists, from a much larger clone, do not match at residue 12, likely due to a read error; the protein shown is translated from the DNA. V usage is TRAV38-2/DV8 and J usage is TRDJ1; 8 bases are shared with TRDD3. No J gene was available from TCRdb, and it was assigned here by a germline match of the DNA. V lost 2 bases to trimming and J lost 7 bases; unmatched junction nucleotides: 34. Germline values: CDR1 TSESDYY, CDR2 QEAYKQQN. The CDR3 sequence is 23 residues long. The CDR3 region has the DNA TGTGCTTATAGGAGTATAGAACTATTCCCCCTATCACTGGGGGCCAAACCTGGAGGTAAACTCATCTTT. The encoded protein is CAYRSIELFPLSLGAKPGGKLIF.

This clone showed up just a few times. With only one base between it and a far larger clone, this is likely a read error. Distinct nucleotide sequences in the sample also encode this CDR3. This chain links TRDV1 with TRDJ1; 12 nucleotides line up with TRDD3. TCRdb does not report a J gene; here it was assigned by matching the DNA to germline references. This CDR3 spans 21 amino acids. J gave up 8 bases and V 3 bases, and 25 bases lay outside the gene matches. Germline V gene data show CDR1 as TSWWSYY and CDR2 as QGS. The CDR3 DNA is TGTGCTCTTGGGGACGAAGGGCGTAAATACTGGGGGATACTCGACGGCGACAAACTCATCTTT. The encoded protein is CALGDEGRKYWGILDGDKLIF.